This TCR beta chain was sequenced for a study of blood T cell repertoires in COVID-19. Across the study: Sites across the United States, Italy and Spain contributed samples from acute and convalescent COVID-19.

Per the original methods: Cell counts per sample came from amplifying reference gene primers. The repertoire was sequenced with immunoSEQ multiplex PCR; TCRdb's copy has only in-frame clones and lacks some. Clone size and the V and J calls come from that table; the DNA yielded D and trimming. The top ten hold 10% of the sample, which has roughly 220,000 clones, 85% to 90% seen once. The Seattle patients, enrolled during active infection, were followed longitudinally. V was clipped by 5 bases and J by 0 bases, with 14 bases between them. Germline V gene data show CDR1 as LNHDA and CDR2 as SQIVND (reference sequence). The CDR3 sequence is 17 residues long.

The sample taken for sequencing was peripheral blood. The TCR sequence derives from a woman in her forties or fifties with COVID-19, enrolled during active disease. The chain employs TRBV19 and TRBJ2-6; D remains ambiguous. The CDR3 here is CASSWRGHSSGANVLTF. Written as DNA, the CDR3 is TGTGCCAGTAGTTGGAGAGGTCATAGCTCTGGGGCCAACGTCCTGACTTTC.